This TCR beta chain derives from a study of blood T cell repertoires in COVID-19. This CDR3 spans 17 amino acids. Trimming cost V 1 base and J 6 bases; bases outside gene matches: 10. Per germline, CDR1 LNHDA and CDR2 SQIVND (reference sequence). Libraries were prepared by immunoSEQ multiplex PCR; TCRdb keeps only in-frame clonotypes and omits some of them. The table lists more than 95,000 clones, roughly 87% of them singletons. The chain links TRBV19 to TRBJ2-1; 9 bases match TRBD2. The TCR originated in a human donor in a cohort sampled during active COVID-19. The sequenced sample consisted of peripheral blood. CDR3 sequence reads: CASSIGPLAGLFNEQFF. CDR3 coding DNA: TGTGCCAGTAGTATAGGGCCGCTAGCGGGGCTATTCAATGAGCAGTTCTTC.